One sample yielded the 22 T cell receptor beta chains listed below, sequenced in a study of blood T cell repertoires in COVID-19. Assay: immunoSEQ multiplex PCR; the TCRdb copy retains only in-frame clones and omits some. This repertoire shows 90,000 to 150,000 clones, roughly 87% found once; its top ten account for around 9.9%. The sample comprised peripheral blood. These receptors were obtained from an older man with acute or convalescent COVID-19.

The chain joins TRBV3-1 (or the pseudogene TRBV3-2) to TRBJ1-2; a weak D match, TRBD1 (5 bases). The CDR3 has 15 amino acids. CDR1 is LGHDT, CDR2 YNNKEL, per germline (reference sequence). V dropped 1 base and J dropped 4 bases, with 13 bases sitting between them. The CDR3 loop reads CASSQGDGRVYGYTF. In DNA form, the CDR3 reads TGTGCCAGCAGCCAAGGTGACGGCAGGGTCTATGGCTACACCTTC.

V and J are TRBV6-5 and TRBJ1-2, with 7 nucleotides matching TRBD1. The CDR3 loop spans 14 amino acids. V trimming: 4 bases; J trimming: 4 bases; junction bases outside the gene matches: 6. Germline V lookup: CDR1 MNHEY, CDR2 SVGAGI. DNA for the CDR3: TGTGCCAGCAGTTCCTCGGGACAGACCTATGGCTACACCTTC. This sequence encodes CASSSSGQTYGYTF.

The chain has TRBV12-3 or TRBV12-4 and TRBJ2-5; the match to TRBD2 covers 7 bases. The CDR3 loop spans 13 amino acids. The junction had 5 bases not matched to a gene; V was cut back by 8 bases and J by 2 bases. The chain's CDR3 is CASGLAAQETQYF. The DNA for the CDR3 is TGTGCCAGCGGGCTAGCGGCTCAAGAGACCCAGTACTTC.

The chain joins TRBV28 to TRBJ2-5; the D is unclear. Trimming left V 4 bases short and J 0 bases short, with 12 bases between. Germline V gives CDR1 MDHEN, CDR2 SYDVKM. The CDR3 length is 15 residues. The CDR3 reads CASSSPADYQETQYF. CDR3 DNA: TGTGCCAGCAGTTCCCCGGCCGACTACCAAGAGACCCAGTACTTC.

The chain recombines TRBV7-2 with TRBJ2-2, with D perhaps TRBD2 (5 bases). Germline CDR1 SGHTA, CDR2 FQGNSA. This CDR3 is 16 amino acids long. V was clipped by 5 bases and J by 2 bases, with 15 bases between them. In DNA form, the CDR3 reads TGTGCCAGCAGCCTCCAACTAGGGCTAAACACCGGGGAGCTGTTTTTT. This encodes CASSLQLGLNTGELFF.

The chain couples TRBV13 to TRBJ2-5; 9 bases map to TRBD2. This CDR3 has 16 residues. Germline V gene data show CDR1 as PRHDT and CDR2 as FYEKMQ (reference sequence). The trim removed 1 base at V and 1 base at J, leaving 4 bases unmatched. The CDR3 nucleotides read TGTGCCAGCAGCTTAGAGGGCGGGAGGGCCCAAGAGACCCAGTACTTC. Translation gives CASSLEGGRAQETQYF.

The chain links TRBV11-1 to TRBJ1-2; no clear D. The CDR3 is 15 amino acids. Germline V lookup: CDR1 SGHAT, CDR2 FQDESV (reference sequence). Trimming removed 0 bases at V and 4 bases at J, with 12 bases between. Here the CDR3 DNA reads TGTGCCAGCAGCTTAGCGTCCGGGATTGGCTATGGCTACACCTTC. The encoded protein is CASSLASGIGYGYTF. The whole variable domain, filled in from reference TRBV11-1 and TRBJ1-2, reads EAEVAQSPRYKITEKSQAVAFWCDPISGHATLYWYRQILGQGPELLVQFQDESVVDDSQLPKDRFSAERLKGVDSTLKIQPAELGDSAMYLCASSLASGIGYGYTFGSGTRLTVV.

The rearrangement joins TRBV28 to TRBJ2-7; 7 bases align to TRBD1. CDR3 length equals 15 residues. V trimming: 5 bases; J trimming: 0 bases; junction bases outside the gene matches: 7. Germline-derived CDR1 and CDR2 are MDHEN and SYDVKM. The CDR3 region is CASSHGQAISYEQYF. CDR3 sequence (DNA): TGTGCCAGCAGTCACGGACAGGCGATCTCCTACGAGCAGTACTTC.

This clone was seen ten or more times. The chain links TRBV9 to TRBJ1-1, with no clear D. The CDR3 contains 15 residues. The germline V and J ends were trimmed by 4 bases and 1 base, with 14 bases remaining between them. CDR1 is SGDLS, CDR2 YYNGEE, per germline. The CDR3 here is CASSPEIRRNTEAFF. DNA for the CDR3: TGTGCCAGCAGCCCAGAAATACGCCGGAACACTGAAGCTTTCTTT.

This clone appeared once. V usage is TRBV6-2 or TRBV6-3 and J usage is TRBJ2-1; 7 bases line up with TRBD2. The CDR3 loop spans 15 amino acids. From germline, CDR1 is MNHEY and CDR2 SVGEGT. V shed 3 bases, J shed 6 bases, and the junction held 8 bases outside the gene matches. CDR3 sequence reads: CASSYQQRGVNEQFF. The CDR3 coding sequence is TGTGCCAGCAGTTATCAACAGCGGGGAGTCAATGAGCAGTTCTTC.

The gene calls are TRBV18 and TRBJ1-1; possible D gene TRBD1, 6 bases. Trimming cost V 0 bases and J 1 base, with 9 bases left between them. The germline V gene has CDR1 KGHSH and CDR2 LQKENI. This CDR3 spans 15 amino acids. The CDR3 is CASSPPARGNTEAFF. The CDR3 DNA follows: TGTGCCAGCTCACCACCGGCCAGGGGGAACACTGAAGCTTTCTTT.

This clone was seen only once. This sequence joins TRBV28 and TRBJ2-4; TRBD1 matches at 9 bases. The CDR3 sequence is 14 residues long. Unmatched junction bases numbered 7, after V lost 5 bases and J lost 8 bases. From germline, CDR1 is MDHEN and CDR2 SYDVKM. The CDR3 protein is CASSGTGLGYIQYF. The CDR3 nucleotides read TGTGCCAGCAGTGGGACAGGGTTGGGGTACATTCAGTACTTC.

The chain is built from TRBV27 and TRBJ2-7, with 11 bases identical to TRBD2. Germline V gene sequence: CDR1 MNHEY, CDR2 SMNVEV (reference sequence). CDR3 length: 15 residues. With 4 bases clipped from V and 3 bases from J, the junction kept 5 bases outside the gene matches. The CDR3 loop reads CASSSLTSGSYEQYF. The CDR3 coding sequence is TGTGCCAGCAGTTCCCTAACTAGCGGGAGCTACGAGCAGTACTTC.

The chain employs TRBV19 and TRBJ2-7; D is possibly TRBD1 (5 bases). Germline assignment: CDR1 LNHDA and CDR2 SQIVND (reference sequence). The V end lost 3 bases, the J end lost 2 bases, and 14 bases lay between the germline ends. The CDR3 sequence is 15 residues long. CDR3 residues: CASSMRGQGTYEQYF. The CDR3 DNA sequence: TGTGCCAGTAGTATGAGAGGCCAGGGAACCTACGAGCAGTACTTC.

J is TRBJ1-1 and V is TRBV5-1, with 8 bases fitting TRBD1. This CDR3 contains 15 residues. With 9 bases clipped from V and 5 bases from J, the junction kept 15 bases outside the gene matches. CDR1 SGHRS and CDR2 YFSETQ come from the germline V gene. DNA for the CDR3: TGCGCCACGACGACAGGGGACAAAGCGGGAACTGAAGCTTTCTTT. Residues: CATTTGDKAGTEAFF.

The chain recombines TRBV7-2 with TRBJ1-2, with 9 bases matching TRBD1. The CDR3 contains 13 residues. V trimming: 5 bases; J trimming: 6 bases; junction bases outside the gene matches: 4. In germline, CDR1 is SGHTA, CDR2 FQGNSA. DNA for the CDR3: TGTGCCAGCAGCCCAGACAGGGGGGATGGCTACACCTTC. Amino acid sequence: CASSPDRGDGYTF.

This clone appeared a few times. The chain couples TRBV12-3 or TRBV12-4 to TRBJ2-7; TRBD1 agrees at 7 bases. This CDR3 has 13 residues. J was trimmed by 3 bases and V by 8 bases; bases with no gene match: 7. The chain's CDR3 is CASCPGQNYEQYF. CDR3 sequence (DNA): TGTGCCAGCTGCCCGGGACAGAACTACGAGCAGTACTTC.

The CDR3 sequence: CASSPSDRVGEQYF. CDR3 sequence (DNA): TGCGCCAGCAGCCCCTCGGACAGGGTGGGCGAGCAGTACTTC. This chain links TRBV5-1 with TRBJ2-7; 8 nucleotides line up with TRBD1. This CDR3 has 14 amino acids. V was pared by 4 bases and J by 6 bases, with 9 bases of the junction left unmatched. Germline V CDR1 and CDR2: SGHRS, YFSETQ.

This rearrangement joins TRBV7-9 to TRBJ2-7, with TRBD2 identical over 7 bases. Germline assignment: CDR1 SEHNR and CDR2 FQNEAQ (reference sequence). The CDR3 sequence is 16 residues long. V dropped 4 bases and J dropped 4; count of bases not matched to a gene: 13. CDR3 nucleotide sequence: TGTGCCAGCAGCTCCTCCCCCCGCGGGGGAACTTACGAGCAGTACTTC. Amino acids: CASSSSPRGGTYEQYF.

This clone was found once. The rearrangement links TRBV29-1 to TRBJ2-2, with D possibly TRBD2 on 6 matching bases. The CDR3 totals 14 residues. The germline V gene has CDR1 SQVTM and CDR2 ANQGSEA. V was pared by 4 bases and J by 5 bases, with 14 bases between. CDR3 DNA sequence: TGCAGCGTTGGTTACGGGGGAGGAACCGGGGAGCTGTTTTTT. Translation: CSVGYGGGTGELFF.

The rearrangement links TRBV5-1 to TRBJ2-7; 10 bases map to TRBD1. The V gene's germline CDR1 is SGHRS and CDR2 YFSETQ. This CDR3 spans 14 amino acids. V shed 5 bases, J shed 3 bases, and the junction held 5 bases outside the gene matches. The CDR3 coding sequence is TGCGCCAGCAGTTCCGGACAGGGGGGCTACGAGCAGTACTTC. This gives the protein CASSSGQGGYEQYF. Complete variable domain (other parts from reference TRBV5-1 and TRBJ2-7): KAGVTQTPRYLIKTRGQQVTLSCSPISGHRSVSWYQQTPGQGLQFLFEYFSETQRNKGNFPGRFSGRQFSNSRSEMNVSTLELGDSALYLCASSSGQGGYEQYFGPGTRLTVT.

This clone has more than one count but fewer than ten. This sequence joins TRBV12-3 or TRBV12-4 and TRBJ2-3, with 7 bases identical to TRBD1. J lost 4 bases, V lost 6 bases, and 4 bases had no gene match. CDR3 size: 13 residues. In nucleotides, the CDR3 is TGTGCCAGCAGAACCCAGGGGGCAGATACGCAGTATTTT. The encoded protein is CASRTQGADTQYF.